This T cell receptor beta chain originates from a study of blood T cells in healthy people across ages (dated by TCRdb to the mid-2010s). A note on the overall study: In model experiments, template switching captured roughly one uniquely barcoded TCR beta cDNA molecule for every two T cells. The study measured age-related changes in TCR beta repertoire diversity using deep sequencing normalized with unique cDNA molecular identifiers. To avoid experimental bias, donors of different ages were distributed randomly across sequencing lanes. Donors were grouped into four age groups: young (average 16 years), middle-aged (39), aged (over 55) and long-lived (about 82). The study analyzed two additional independent replicas of 1 million unique cDNA reads from the same blood draw for two donors, one aged 18 to 29 and one aged 80 or older.

From the cysteine through the phenylalanine, the CDR3 covers 15 amino acids. Only the CDR3 region is kept as DNA, spanning 45 bases read in frame from base 1. CDR1 MNHNS and CDR2 SASEGT were looked up in the germline V gene. From V the trimming removes 3 bases and from J it removes 5 bases, while the gene matches leave 9 bases of the junction unaccounted for. To note about this clonotype: The antigen it binds to is not known. Base qualities were left out, and no much larger clone turns up one base away.

The donors were under 40 Caucasian individuals from Russia, aged roughly 6 to 100 years, who were systemically healthy. Each donor gave about 9.2 milliliters of peripheral blood, drawn into EDTA-treated Vacutainer tubes. PBMCs were isolated by Ficoll-Paque density-gradient centrifugation, with at least 6 million obtained per sample. Total RNA, at least 5 micrograms per sample, was extracted from PBMCs with Trizol reagent. For every donor, flow cytometry on a PBMC aliquot measured the percentage of naive CD45RAhigh/CD27high T cells. Receptors were amplified or captured by 5' RACE. TCRdb records Illumina HiSeq 2500 as the sequencer. A second about 7 to 12 cycle PCR used a sample-barcoded 5' primer and a J-beta primer mix. A unique molecular identifier was introduced onto each TCR beta cDNA molecule by a template-switch 5' adaptor carrying 12 random nucleotides. Each sample yielded at least 2.5 million CDR3-containing paired-end reads. All of the RNA was converted into first-strand cDNA using the Mint cDNA synthesis kit, with a TRBC-specific oligonucleotide serving as the primer. All cDNA was treated with uracil-DNA glycosylase and then went through a first 18-cycle PCR with the universal primers M1SS and BC2_uni_R. As for how the authors treated the data: For normalization, 1 million high-quality reads were randomly selected from each sample, with every read carrying a distinct molecular identifier. Instead of being binned into consensus sequences, reads that shared molecular identifiers were thrown out. MiTCR, with a Q25 quality threshold and the strictest error-elimination algorithm, was used for CDR3 identification, clonotype clustering and error correction. A nonparametric unseen species model with Euler transformation was used to estimate a lower bound on total TCR beta diversity. Through fastp at Q25 and MiXCR, TCRdb rebuilt clones from the public reads, retaining in-frame beta chains. Rows are combined by CDR3 protein, so each entry shows the most common genes and DNA. For this entry, the V and J calls and clone size follow TCRdb and not the study's own pipeline. Counted in this sample were about 1 million distinct CDR3 sequences; under 55% of them appeared once. Of the sample, approximately 20% is held by the ten largest clones.

What the authors observed across the whole study: Because donor CMV infection status was unknown, age-related changes in expanded clonotypes were potentially confounded. Observed TCR beta diversity per million T cells fell roughly linearly with age, and a significant reduction was already apparent by age around 40. There was a strong correlation between observed TCR beta diversity and the percentage of naive T cells measured by flow cytometry. Conclusive comparison of naive and antigen-experienced compartments was prevented by the profiling of bulk unsorted PBMCs. Compared with the aged group, the long-lived group had more naive CD4+ T cells, fewer expanded clones and increased TCR diversity, a pattern suggesting age selection. Estimates of total diversity based on one million sequenced T cells were considered lower bounds and underestimates.

The chain uses TRBV6-1 and TRBJ2-7; 8 nucleotides in the junction match TRBD1. Specimen: blood. The TCR originated in a woman between 55 and 75 years old in good health. The DNA reads as follows: TGTGCCAGCAGTGAGCAGGACAGGGACGGAGACGAGCAGTACTTC. Protein translation: CASSEQDRDGDEQYF.